This T cell receptor beta chain was recovered during a study of CD8+ T cells in alopecia areata. It was cDNA, reverse transcribed from extracted RNA, that served as the sequencing template. Assay used: immunoSEQ multiplex PCR; TCRdb lists only in-frame clones, some missing. The sample lists 150,000 to 200,000 clones, roughly 64% occurring once. As to treatment: oral pan-JAK inhibitor, 5-10 mg twice daily. Germline loops: CDR1 MGHDK, CDR2 SYGVNS. This CDR3 has 16 amino acids. Trimming took 1 base from V and 2 from J; bases not matched to a gene: 3. V is TRBV25-1 and J is TRBJ2-7; the match to TRBD2 covers 12 bases. This TCR was sampled from a human donor with alopecia areata. Specimen: CD8+ T cells sorted from blood, collected at week 24, from a patient treated with tofacitinib. This CDR3 reads CASSESRTSGAYEQYF. The DNA of the CDR3 is TGTGCCAGCAGTGAATCAAGGACTAGCGGGGCCTACGAGCAGTACTTC.